The rows below give T cell receptor beta chains drawn from one sample of a study of blood T cell repertoires in COVID-19. Clones were sequenced by immunoSEQ multiplex PCR, and TCRdb holds only the in-frame ones, with some missing. This sample has about 210,000 clones; approximately 85% occur once, and the top ten carry around 4.9%. The sequencing input was peripheral blood. Receptors were obtained from a woman at least 80 years old with acute or convalescent COVID-19. The CDR3 runs from the conserved cysteine through the conserved F or W. D genes are given only for firm matches. Rows may omit the clone size; those that give it use once, few, many or a size class.

>TRBJ2-1|TRBV28|.|.
TGTGCCAGTGAGGGGGTAGGGAAGTTCTTC
CASEGVGKFF
>TRBJ2-7|TRBV11-3|TRBD1|.
TGTGCCAGCAGCTCGGGACAGGGCTACGAGCAGTACTTC
CASSSGQGYEQYF
>TRBJ1-1|TRBV18|TRBD1|once
TGTGCCAGCTCAACCCGACAGGGTACGACGGGAGCTTTCTTT
CASSTRQGTTGAFF
>TRBJ2-1|TRBV11-2|TRBD2|.
TGTGCCAGCAGCTTAGAGCGACTAGCCGACAATGAGCAGTTCTTC
CASSLERLADNEQFF
>TRBJ1-1|TRBV27|TRBD1|.
TGTGCCAGCAGTCAGGACAGGGACGGCACTGAAGCTTTCTTT
CASSQDRDGTEAFF
>TRBJ2-3|TRBV24-1|.|.
TGTGCCACCAGTGTAAAGGCCGGGAATACGCAGTATTTT
CATSVKAGNTQYF
>TRBJ1-1|TRBV7-8|.|.
TGTGCCAGCAGCCCAACCCAGGGCTCCCGGGAAGCTTTCTTT
CASSPTQGSREAFF
>TRBJ2-5|TRBV6-6|.|.
TGTGCCAGCAGTCTAACCCGGGACTTCCAAGAGACCCAGTACTTC
CASSLTRDFQETQYF
>TRBJ2-6|TRBV7-9|.|.
TGTGCCAGCAGCCCTTCTGGGGCCAACGTCCTGACTTTC
CASSPSGANVLTF
>TRBJ2-7|TRBV5-1|.|.
TGCGCCAGCAGCTTATCCGGGAGCAGCTACGAGCAGTACTTC
CASSLSGSSYEQYF
>TRBJ2-2|TRBV7-3|TRBD1|.
TGTGCCAGCAGCCCCCGACAGGGAGACACCGGGGAGCTGTTTTTT
CASSPRQGDTGELFF
>TRBJ1-2|TRBV4-2|TRBD1|.
TGTGCCAGCAGCCAGGCAAATGGACAGGGAGGTGGTGATGGCTACACCTTC
CASSQANGQGGGDGYTF
>TRBJ2-7|TRBV6-2/TRBV6-3|TRBD2|once
TGTGCCAGCAGTTTAGCGGGAGGAGCCTACGAGCAGTACTTC
CASSLAGGAYEQYF
>TRBJ1-6|TRBV10-2|.|.
TGCGCCAGCAGTCCAATCACACTAACATCACCCCTCCACTTT
CASSPITLTSPLHF
>TRBJ2-5|TRBV27|TRBD1|.
TGTGCCAGCAGTTTATACATGGGACAGGGACCTCAAGAGACCCAGTACTTC
CASSLYMGQGPQETQYF
>TRBJ2-5|TRBV7-3|.|.
TGTGCCAGCAGCTTAAAAGGAAGCGGAACAGGGTTGGAGACCCAGTACTTC
CASSLKGSGTGLETQYF
>TRBJ1-1|TRBV7-9|.|.
TGTGCCAGCACCCGTCGCACAGGGAACACTGAAGCTTTCTTT
CASTRRTGNTEAFF